The 2 T cell receptor beta chains presented below share a single source sample, sequenced in a study of somatic mutations in cytotoxic T cells in rheumatoid arthritis. TCRdb's copy holds only in-frame clones and misses some; the assay was immunoSEQ multiplex PCR. The data show 16,000 or so clones, just under 80% seen once. Sample: CD8+ T cells sorted from blood. These receptors all stem from an adult with rheumatoid arthritis.

This chain uses TRBV18 with TRBJ2-1; TRBD2 is a possible D gene (6 bases). Germline-derived CDR1 and CDR2 are KGHSH and LQKENI. This CDR3 is 16 amino acids long. Trimming took 3 bases from V and 4 from J, leaving 16 bases between them. Written as DNA, the CDR3 is TGTGCCAGCTCACCGGTTGACGGCGGGATGTACAATGAGCAGTTCTTC. Its translation: CASSPVDGGMYNEQFF. Filled out from reference TRBV18 and TRBJ2-1, the complete variable domain reads NAGVMQNPRHLVRRRGQEARLRCSPMKGHSHVYWYRQLPEEGLKFMVYLQKENIIDESGMPKERFSAEFPKEGPSILRIQQVVRGDSAAYFCASSPVDGGMYNEQFFGPGTRLTVL.

The chain couples TRBV6-5 to TRBJ2-7; D remains ambiguous. The V gene's germline CDR1 is MNHEY and CDR2 SVGAGI. The V gene lost 4 bases and the J gene lost 0 bases, with 10 bases spanning the gap. The CDR3 spans 14 residues. For the CDR3, the DNA is TGTGCCAGCAGTTTCACGGTCTACTCCTACGAGCAGTACTTC. As protein: CASSFTVYSYEQYF.